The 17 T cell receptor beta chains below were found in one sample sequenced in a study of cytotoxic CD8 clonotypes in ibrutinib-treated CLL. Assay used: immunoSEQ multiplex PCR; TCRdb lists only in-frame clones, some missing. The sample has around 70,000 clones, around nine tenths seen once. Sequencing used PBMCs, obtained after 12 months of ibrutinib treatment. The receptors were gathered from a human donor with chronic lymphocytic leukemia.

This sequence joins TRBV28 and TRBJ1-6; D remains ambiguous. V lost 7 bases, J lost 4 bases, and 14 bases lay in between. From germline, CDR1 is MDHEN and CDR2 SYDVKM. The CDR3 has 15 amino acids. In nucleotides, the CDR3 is TGTGCCAGCACCAGATGGGAGAGATATAATTCACCCCTCCACTTT. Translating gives CASTRWERYNSPLHF.

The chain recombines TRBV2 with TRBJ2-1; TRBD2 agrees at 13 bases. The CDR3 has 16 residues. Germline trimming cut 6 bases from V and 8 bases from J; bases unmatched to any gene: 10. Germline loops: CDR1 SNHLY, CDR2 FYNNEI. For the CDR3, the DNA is TGTGCCAGCAGGAATTCCGGGACTAGCGGGAATTATGAGCAGTTCTTC. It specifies CASRNSGTSGNYEQFF.

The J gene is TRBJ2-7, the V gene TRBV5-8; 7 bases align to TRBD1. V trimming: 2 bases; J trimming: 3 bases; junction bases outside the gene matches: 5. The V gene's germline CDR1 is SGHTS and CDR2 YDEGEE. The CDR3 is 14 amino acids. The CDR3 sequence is CASSLQGTGYEQYF. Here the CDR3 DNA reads TGTGCCAGCAGCTTACAGGGGACCGGCTACGAGCAGTACTTC.

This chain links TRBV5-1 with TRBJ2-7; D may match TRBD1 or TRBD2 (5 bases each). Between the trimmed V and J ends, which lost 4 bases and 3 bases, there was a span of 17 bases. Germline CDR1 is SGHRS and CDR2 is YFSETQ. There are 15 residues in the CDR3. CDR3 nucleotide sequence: TGCGCCAGCAGCAACGCTATCGGGACCCTCTACGAGCAGTACTTC. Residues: CASSNAIGTLYEQYF.

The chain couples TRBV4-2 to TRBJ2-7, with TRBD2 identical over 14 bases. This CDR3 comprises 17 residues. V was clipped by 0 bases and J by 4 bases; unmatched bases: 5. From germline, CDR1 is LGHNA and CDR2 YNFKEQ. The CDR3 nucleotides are TGTGCCAGCAGCCAAGATCGCAGACTAGCGGGAGGGTACGAGCAGTACTTC. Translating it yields CASSQDRRLAGGYEQYF.

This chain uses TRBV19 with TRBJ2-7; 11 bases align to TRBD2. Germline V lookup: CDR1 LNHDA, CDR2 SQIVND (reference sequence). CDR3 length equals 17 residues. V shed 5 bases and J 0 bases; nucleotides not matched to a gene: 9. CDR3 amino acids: CASSVGTSGGNSYEQYF. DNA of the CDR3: TGTGCCAGTAGTGTCGGGACTAGCGGAGGGAACTCCTACGAGCAGTACTTC.

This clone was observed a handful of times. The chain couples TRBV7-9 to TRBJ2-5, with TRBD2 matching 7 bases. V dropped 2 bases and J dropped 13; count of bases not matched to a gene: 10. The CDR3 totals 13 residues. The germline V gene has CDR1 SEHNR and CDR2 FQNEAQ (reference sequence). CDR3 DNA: TGTGCCAGCAGCTTATCTCTAGCGGAGCATCGGTACTTC. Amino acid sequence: CASSLSLAEHRYF.

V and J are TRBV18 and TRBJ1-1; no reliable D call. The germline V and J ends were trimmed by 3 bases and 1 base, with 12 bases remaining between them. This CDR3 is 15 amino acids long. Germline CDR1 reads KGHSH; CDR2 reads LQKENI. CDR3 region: CASSPGGSPNTEAFF. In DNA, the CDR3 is TGTGCCAGCTCACCGGGTGGCAGCCCGAACACTGAAGCTTTCTTT.

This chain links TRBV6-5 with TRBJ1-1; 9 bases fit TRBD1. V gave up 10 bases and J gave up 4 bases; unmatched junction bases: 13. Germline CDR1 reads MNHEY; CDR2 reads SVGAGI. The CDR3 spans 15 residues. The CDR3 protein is CATRPGTGTFTEAFF. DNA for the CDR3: TGTGCCACCCGACCCGGGACAGGGACGTTCACTGAAGCTTTCTTT.

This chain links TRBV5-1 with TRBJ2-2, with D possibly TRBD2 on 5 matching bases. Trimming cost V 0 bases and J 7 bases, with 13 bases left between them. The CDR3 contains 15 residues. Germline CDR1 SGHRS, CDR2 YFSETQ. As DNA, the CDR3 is TGCGCCAGCAGCTTGGGTCTTTTCGCGGGCGGGGAGCTGTTTTTT. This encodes CASSLGLFAGGELFF.

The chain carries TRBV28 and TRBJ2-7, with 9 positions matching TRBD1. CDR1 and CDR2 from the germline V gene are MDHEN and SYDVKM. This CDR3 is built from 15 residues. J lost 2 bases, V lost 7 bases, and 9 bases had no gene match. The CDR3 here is CASTVPGQGPYEQYF. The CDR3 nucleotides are TGTGCCAGCACCGTACCGGGACAGGGTCCCTACGAGCAGTACTTC. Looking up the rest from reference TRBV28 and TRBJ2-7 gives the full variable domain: DVKVTQSSRYLVKRTGEKVFLECVQDMDHENMFWYRQDPGLGLRLIYFSYDVKMKEKGDIPEGYSVSREKKERFSLILESASTNQTSMYLCASTVPGQGPYEQYFGPGTRLTVT.

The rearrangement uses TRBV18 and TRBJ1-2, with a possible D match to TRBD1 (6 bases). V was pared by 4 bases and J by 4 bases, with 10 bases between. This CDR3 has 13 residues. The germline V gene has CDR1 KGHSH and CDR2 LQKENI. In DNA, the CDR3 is TGTGCCAGCTCACGTACAGGGATCTATGGCTACACCTTC. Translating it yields CASSRTGIYGYTF.

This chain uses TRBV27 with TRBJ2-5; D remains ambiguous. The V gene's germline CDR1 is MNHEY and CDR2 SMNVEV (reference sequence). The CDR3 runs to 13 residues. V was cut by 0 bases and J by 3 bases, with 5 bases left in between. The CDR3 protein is CASSLSEEETQYF. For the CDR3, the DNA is TGTGCCAGCAGTTTATCCGAGGAAGAGACCCAGTACTTC.

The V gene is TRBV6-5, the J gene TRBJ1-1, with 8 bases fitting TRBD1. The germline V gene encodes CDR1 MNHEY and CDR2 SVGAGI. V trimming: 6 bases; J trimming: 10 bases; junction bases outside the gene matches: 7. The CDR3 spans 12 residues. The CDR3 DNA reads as TGTGCCAGCAGCCTTAGCAGGGGGCGAGCTTTCTTT. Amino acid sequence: CASSLSRGRAFF.

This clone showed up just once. The CDR3 protein is CASSLTLAGGPSDEQFF. DNA for the CDR3: TGCGCCAGCAGCTTGACGCTAGCGGGAGGGCCCTCGGATGAGCAGTTCTTC. The rearrangement joins TRBV5-1 to TRBJ2-1; 12 nucleotides match TRBD2. CDR1 SGHRS and CDR2 YFSETQ come from the germline V gene. The CDR3 is 17 residues long. J lost 8 bases, V lost 1 base, and 10 bases had no gene match.

CDR3 DNA sequence: TGTGCCTGGAGTCGGTTTGACAGGGGGGTCGGCAATCAGCCCCAGCATTTT. As protein: CAWSRFDRGVGNQPQHF. This chain uses TRBV30 with TRBJ1-5, with TRBD1 matching 9 bases. The CDR3 sequence is 17 residues long. V gave up 2 bases and J gave up 2 bases; unmatched junction bases: 10. Germline V gene sequence: CDR1 GTSNPN, CDR2 SVGIG (reference sequence).

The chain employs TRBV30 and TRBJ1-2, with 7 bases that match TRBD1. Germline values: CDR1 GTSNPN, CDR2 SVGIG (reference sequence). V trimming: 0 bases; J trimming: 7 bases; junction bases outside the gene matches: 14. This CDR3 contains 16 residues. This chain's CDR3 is CAWSVKGALVFSGYTF. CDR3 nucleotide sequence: TGTGCCTGGAGTGTAAAGGGGGCGTTGGTCTTCTCTGGCTACACCTTC.